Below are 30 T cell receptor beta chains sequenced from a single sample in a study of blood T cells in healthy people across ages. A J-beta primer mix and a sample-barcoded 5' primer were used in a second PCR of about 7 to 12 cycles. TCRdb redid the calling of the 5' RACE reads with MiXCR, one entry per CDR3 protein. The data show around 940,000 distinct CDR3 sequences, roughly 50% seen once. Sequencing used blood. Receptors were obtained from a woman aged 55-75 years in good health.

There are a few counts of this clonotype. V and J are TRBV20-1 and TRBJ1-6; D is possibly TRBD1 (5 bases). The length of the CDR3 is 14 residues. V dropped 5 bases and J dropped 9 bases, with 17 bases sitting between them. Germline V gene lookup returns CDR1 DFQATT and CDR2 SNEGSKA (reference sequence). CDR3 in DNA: TGCAGTGCTCCCCTCGCGCAGGGCGGTTCACCCCTCCACTTT. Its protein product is CSAPLAQGGSPLHF.

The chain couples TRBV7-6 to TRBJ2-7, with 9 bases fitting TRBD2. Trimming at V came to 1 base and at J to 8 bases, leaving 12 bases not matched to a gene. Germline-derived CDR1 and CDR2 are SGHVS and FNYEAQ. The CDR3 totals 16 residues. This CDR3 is CASSLGPGTSISKQYF. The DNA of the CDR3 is TGTGCCAGCAGCTTAGGACCCGGGACTAGCATATCCAAGCAGTACTTC. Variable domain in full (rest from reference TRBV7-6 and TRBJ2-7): GAGVSQSPRYKVTKRGQDVALRCDPISGHVSLYWYRQALGQGPEFLTYFNYEAQQDKSGLPNDRFSAERPEGSISTLTIQRTEQRDSAMYRCASSLGPGTSISKQYFGPGTRLTVT.

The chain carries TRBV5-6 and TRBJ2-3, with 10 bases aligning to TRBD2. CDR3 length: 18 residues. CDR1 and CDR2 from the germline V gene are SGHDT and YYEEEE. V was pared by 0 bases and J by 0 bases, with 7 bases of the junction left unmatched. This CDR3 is CASSLEAGGPTSTDTQYF. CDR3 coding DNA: TGTGCCAGCAGCTTGGAAGCGGGAGGGCCGACTAGCACAGATACGCAGTATTTT. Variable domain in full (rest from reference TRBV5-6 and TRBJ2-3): DAGVTQSPTHLIKTRGQQVTLRCSPKSGHDTVSWYQQALGQGPQFIFQYYEEEERQRGNFPDRFSGHQFPNYSSELNVNALLLGDSALYLCASSLEAGGPTSTDTQYFGPGTRLTVL.

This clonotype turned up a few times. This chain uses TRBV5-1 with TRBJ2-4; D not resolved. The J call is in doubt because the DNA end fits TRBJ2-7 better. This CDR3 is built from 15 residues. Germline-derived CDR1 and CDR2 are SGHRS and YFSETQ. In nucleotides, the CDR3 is TGCGCCAGCAGCTTGGGTGCAGCCGACACCTACGAGCAGTACTTC. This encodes CASSLGAADTYEQYF.

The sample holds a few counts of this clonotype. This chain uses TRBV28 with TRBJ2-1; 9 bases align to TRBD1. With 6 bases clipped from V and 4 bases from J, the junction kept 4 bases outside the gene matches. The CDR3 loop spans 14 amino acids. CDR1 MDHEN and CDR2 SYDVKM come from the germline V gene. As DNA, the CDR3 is TGTGCCAGCAGGGACAGGGGATCGTACAATGAGCAGTTCTTC. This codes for CASRDRGSYNEQFF.

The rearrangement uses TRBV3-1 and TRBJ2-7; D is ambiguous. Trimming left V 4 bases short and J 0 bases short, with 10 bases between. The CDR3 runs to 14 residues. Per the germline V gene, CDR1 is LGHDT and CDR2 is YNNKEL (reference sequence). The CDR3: CASSLQLNSYEQYF. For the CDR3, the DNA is TGTGCCAGCAGCCTACAGCTTAACTCCTACGAGCAGTACTTC.

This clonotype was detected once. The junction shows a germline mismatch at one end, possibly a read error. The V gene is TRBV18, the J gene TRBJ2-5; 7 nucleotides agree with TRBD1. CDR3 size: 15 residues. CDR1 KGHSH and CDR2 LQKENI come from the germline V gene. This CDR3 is CANSPGDRASETQYF. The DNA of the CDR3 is TGTGCCAACTCACCAGGTGACAGGGCGTCAGAGACCCAGTACTTC.

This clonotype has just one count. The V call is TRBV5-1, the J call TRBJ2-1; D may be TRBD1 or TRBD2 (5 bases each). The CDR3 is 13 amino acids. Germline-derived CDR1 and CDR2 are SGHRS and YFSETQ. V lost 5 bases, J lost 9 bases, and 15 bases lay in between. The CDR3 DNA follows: TGCGCCAGCAGTGAGGGGACGGATGCTGAGCAGTTCTTC. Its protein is CASSEGTDAEQFF.

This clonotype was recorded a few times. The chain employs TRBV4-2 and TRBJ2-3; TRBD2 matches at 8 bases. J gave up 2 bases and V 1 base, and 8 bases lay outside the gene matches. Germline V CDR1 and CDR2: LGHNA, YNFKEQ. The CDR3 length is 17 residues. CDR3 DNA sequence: TGTGCCAGCAGCCAAGGACGTGCTAGCGGGCACACAGATACGCAGTATTTT. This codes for CASSQGRASGHTDTQYF.

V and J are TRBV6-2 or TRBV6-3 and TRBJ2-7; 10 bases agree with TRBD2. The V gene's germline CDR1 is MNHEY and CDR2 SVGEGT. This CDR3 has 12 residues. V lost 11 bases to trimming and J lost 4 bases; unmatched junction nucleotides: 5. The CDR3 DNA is TGTGCCGCTAGCGGGAGCAAGTACGAGCAGTACTTC. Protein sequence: CAASGSKYEQYF.

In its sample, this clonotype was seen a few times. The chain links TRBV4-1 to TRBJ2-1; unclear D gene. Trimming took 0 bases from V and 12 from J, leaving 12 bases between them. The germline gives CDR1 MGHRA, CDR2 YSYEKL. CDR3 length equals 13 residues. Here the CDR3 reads CASSQEGPGGQFF. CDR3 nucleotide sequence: TGCGCCAGCAGCCAAGAAGGTCCAGGCGGGCAGTTCTTC.

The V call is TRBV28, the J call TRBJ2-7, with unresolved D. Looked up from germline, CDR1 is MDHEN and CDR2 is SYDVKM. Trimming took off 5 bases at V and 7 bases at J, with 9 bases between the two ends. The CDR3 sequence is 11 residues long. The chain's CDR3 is CASSTPREQYF. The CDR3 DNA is TGTGCCAGCAGTACCCCTAGAGAGCAGTACTTC.

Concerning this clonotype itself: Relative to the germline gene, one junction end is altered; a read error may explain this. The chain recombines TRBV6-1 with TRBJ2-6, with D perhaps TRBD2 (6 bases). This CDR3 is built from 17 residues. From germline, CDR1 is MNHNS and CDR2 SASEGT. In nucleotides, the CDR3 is TGTGCCAGCAGTCTTACTGGTGCGGGATCTGGGGCCAACGCCCTGACTTTC. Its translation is CASSLTGAGSGANALTF.

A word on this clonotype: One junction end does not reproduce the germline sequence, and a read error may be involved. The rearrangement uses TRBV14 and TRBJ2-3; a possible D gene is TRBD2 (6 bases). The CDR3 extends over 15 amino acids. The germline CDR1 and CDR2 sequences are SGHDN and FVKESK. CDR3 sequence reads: CASSRRDFSTGTQYF. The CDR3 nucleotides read TGTGCCAGCAGCCGCCGGGACTTTAGCACAGGTACGCAGTATTTT.

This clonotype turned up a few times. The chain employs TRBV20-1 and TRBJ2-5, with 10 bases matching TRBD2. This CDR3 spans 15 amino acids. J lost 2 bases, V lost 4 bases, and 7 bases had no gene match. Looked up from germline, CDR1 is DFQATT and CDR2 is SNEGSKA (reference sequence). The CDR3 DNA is TGCAGTGCTAACCGACTAGCGGGCTCACAAGAGACCCAGTACTTC. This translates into CSANRLAGSQETQYF.

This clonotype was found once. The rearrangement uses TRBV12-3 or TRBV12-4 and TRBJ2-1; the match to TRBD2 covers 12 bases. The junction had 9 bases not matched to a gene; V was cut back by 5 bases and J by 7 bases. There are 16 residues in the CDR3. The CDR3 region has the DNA TGTGCCAGCAGTCCAAAGACTAGCGGGAGAATTAATGAGCAGTTCTTC. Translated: CASSPKTSGRINEQFF.

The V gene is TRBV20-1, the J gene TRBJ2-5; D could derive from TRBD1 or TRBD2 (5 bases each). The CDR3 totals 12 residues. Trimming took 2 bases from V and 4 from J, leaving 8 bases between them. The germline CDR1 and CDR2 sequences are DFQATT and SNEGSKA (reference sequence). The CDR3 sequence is CSARIGGETQYF. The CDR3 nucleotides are TGCAGTGCTAGAATTGGGGGAGAGACCCAGTACTTC.

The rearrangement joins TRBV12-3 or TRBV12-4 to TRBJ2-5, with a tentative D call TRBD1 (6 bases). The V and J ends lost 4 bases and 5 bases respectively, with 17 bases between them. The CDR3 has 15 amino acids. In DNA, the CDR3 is TGTGCCAGCAGTTCCCAACCTCGGACAGTCGAGACCCAGTACTTC. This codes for CASSSQPRTVETQYF.

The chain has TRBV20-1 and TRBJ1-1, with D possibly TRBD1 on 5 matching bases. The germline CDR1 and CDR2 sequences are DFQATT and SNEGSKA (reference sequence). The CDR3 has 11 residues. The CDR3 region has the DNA TGCAGCGGGGCAGGGAACACTGAAGCTTTCTTT. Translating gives CSGAGNTEAFF.

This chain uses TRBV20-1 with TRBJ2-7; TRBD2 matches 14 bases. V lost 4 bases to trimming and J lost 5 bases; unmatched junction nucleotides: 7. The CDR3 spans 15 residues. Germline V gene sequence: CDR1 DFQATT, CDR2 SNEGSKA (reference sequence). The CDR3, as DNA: TGCAGTGCTACGACTAGCGGGAGGGCTCGGGACGAGCAGTACTTC. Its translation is CSATTSGRARDEQYF.

The CDR3: CSAEGTGANVLTF. The CDR3 coding sequence is TGCAGCGCCGAGGGGACTGGGGCCAACGTCCTGACTTTC. This chain connects TRBV29-1 to TRBJ2-6; D could derive from TRBD1 or TRBD2 (5 bases each). The germline V and J ends were trimmed by 7 bases and 2 bases, with 9 bases remaining between them. CDR3 length: 13 amino acids. CDR1 is SQVTM, CDR2 ANQGSEA, per germline.

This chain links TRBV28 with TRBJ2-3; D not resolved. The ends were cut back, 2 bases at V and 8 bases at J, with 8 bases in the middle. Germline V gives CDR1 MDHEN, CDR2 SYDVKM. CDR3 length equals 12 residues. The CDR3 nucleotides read TGTGCCAGCAGTTTAATCGGGCTTACGCAGTATTTT. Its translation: CASSLIGLTQYF.

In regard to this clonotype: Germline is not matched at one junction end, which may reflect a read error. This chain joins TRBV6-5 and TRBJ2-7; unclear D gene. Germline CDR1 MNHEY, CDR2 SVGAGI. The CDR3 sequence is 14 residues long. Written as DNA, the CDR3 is TGTGCCAGCAGGTACTCGAGTTTCCGGATCGAGCAGTACTTC. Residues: CASRYSSFRIEQYF.

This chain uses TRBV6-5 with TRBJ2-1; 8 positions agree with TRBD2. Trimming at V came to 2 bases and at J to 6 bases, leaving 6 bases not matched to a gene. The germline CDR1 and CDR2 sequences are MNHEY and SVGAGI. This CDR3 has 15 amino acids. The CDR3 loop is CASSYGAGASNEQFF. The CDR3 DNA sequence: TGTGCCAGCAGTTACGGAGCGGGAGCTAGCAATGAGCAGTTCTTC.

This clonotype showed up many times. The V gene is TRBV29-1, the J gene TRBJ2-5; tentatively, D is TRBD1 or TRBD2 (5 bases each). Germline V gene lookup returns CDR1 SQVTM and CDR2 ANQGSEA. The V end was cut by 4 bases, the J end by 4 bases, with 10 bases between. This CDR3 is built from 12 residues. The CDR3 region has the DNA TGCAGCGTTGTCGTGGGACCAGAGACCCAGTACTTC. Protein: CSVVVGPETQYF.

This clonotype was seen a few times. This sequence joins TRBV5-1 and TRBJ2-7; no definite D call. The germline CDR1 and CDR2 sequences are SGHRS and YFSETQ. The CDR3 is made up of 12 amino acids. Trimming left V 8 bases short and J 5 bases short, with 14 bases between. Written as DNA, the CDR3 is TGCGCCAGACTTGCACAGTTCCACGAGCAGTACTTC. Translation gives CARLAQFHEQYF.

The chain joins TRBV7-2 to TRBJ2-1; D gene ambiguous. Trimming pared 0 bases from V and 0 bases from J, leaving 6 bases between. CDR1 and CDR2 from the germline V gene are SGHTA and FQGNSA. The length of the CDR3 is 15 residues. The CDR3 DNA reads TGTGCCAGCAGCTTAGCGCTTCGCTCCTACAATGAGCAGTTCTTC. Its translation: CASSLALRSYNEQFF.

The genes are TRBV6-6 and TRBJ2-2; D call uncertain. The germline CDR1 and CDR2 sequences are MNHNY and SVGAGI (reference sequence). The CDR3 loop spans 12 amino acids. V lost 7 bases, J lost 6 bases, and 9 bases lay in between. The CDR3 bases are TGTGCCAGCAATCAACGCTCCGGGGAGCTGTTTTTT. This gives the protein CASNQRSGELFF.

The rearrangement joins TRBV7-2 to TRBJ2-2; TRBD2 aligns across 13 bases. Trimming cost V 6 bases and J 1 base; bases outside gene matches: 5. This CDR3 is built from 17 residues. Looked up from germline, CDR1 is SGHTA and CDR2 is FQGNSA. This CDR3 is CASRRLAGGLNTGELFF. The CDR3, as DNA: TGTGCCAGCAGGCGACTAGCGGGAGGACTGAACACCGGGGAGCTGTTTTTT. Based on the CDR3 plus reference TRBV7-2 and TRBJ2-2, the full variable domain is GAGVSQSPSNKVTEKGKDVELRCDPISGHTALYWYRQSLGQGLEFLIYFQGNSAPDKSGLPSDRFSAERTGGSVSTLTIQRTQQEDSAVYLCASRRLAGGLNTGELFFGEGSRLTVL.

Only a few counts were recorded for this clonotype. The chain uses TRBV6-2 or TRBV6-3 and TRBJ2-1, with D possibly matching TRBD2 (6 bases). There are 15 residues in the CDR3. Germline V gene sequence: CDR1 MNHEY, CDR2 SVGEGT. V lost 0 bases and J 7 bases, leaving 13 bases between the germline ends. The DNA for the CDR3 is TGTGCCAGCAGTTACTCAACGGGAGTCCGAAATGAGCAGTTCTTC. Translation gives CASSYSTGVRNEQFF.